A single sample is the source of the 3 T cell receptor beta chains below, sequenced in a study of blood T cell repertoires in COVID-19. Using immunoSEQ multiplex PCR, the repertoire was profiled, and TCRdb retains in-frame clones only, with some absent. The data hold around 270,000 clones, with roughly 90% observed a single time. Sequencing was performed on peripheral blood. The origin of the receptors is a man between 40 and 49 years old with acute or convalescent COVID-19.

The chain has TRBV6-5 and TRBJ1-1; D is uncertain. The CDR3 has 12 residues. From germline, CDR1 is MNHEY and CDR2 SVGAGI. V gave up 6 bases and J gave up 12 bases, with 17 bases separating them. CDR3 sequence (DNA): TGTGCCAGCAGCCGGGAGTCGAAGCCGTCTTTCTTT. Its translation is CASSRESKPSFF.

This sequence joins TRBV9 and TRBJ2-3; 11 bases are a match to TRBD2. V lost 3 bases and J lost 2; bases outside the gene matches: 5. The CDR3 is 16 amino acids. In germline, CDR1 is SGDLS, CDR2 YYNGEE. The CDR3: CASSAGLAAYTDTQYF. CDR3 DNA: TGTGCCAGCAGCGCGGGACTAGCGGCGTACACAGATACGCAGTATTTT.

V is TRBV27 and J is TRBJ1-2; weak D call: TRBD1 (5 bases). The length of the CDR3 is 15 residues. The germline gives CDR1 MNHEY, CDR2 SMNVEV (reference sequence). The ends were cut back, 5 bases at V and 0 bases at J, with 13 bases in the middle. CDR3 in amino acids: CASSARRTPNYGYTF. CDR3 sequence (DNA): TGTGCCAGCAGTGCCCGCAGGACACCTAACTATGGCTACACCTTC.